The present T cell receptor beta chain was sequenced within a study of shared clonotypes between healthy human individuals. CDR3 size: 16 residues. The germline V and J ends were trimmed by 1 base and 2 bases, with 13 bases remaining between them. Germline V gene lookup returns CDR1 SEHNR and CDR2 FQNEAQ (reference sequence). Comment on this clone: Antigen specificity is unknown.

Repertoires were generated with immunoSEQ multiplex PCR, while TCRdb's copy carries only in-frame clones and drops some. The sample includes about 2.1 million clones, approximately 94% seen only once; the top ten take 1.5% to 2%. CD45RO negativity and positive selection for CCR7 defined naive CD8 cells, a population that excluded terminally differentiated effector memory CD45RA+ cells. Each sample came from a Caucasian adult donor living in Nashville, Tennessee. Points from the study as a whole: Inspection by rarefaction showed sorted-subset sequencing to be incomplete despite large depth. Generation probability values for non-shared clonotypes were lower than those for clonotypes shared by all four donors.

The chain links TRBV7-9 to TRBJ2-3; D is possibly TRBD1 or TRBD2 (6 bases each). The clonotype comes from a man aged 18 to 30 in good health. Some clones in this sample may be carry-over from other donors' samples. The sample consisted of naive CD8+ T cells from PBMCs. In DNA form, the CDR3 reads TGTGCCAGCAGCTTAGGGGGGGCCCGGGCCACAGATACGCAGTATTTT. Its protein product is CASSLGGARATDTQYF.